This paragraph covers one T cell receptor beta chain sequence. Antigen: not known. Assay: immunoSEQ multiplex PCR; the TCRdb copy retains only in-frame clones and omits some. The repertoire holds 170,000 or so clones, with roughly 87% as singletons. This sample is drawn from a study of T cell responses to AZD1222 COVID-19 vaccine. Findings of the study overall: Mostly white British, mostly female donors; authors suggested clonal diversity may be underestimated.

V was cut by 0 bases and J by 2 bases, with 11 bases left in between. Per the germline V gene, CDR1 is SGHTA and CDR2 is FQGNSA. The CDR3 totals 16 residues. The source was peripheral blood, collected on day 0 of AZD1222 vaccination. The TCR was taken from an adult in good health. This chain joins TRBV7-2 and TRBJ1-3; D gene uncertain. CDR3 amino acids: CASSLAGIVTGNTIYF. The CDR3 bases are TGTGCCAGCAGCTTAGCTGGGATTGTGACTGGAAACACCATATATTTT.